What follows are 28 T cell receptor beta chains derived from one specimen sequenced in a study of T cell responses to AZD1222 COVID-19 vaccine. The data were produced by immunoSEQ multiplex PCR, yet TCRdb's version contains in-frame clones alone and is incomplete. The sample has around 170,000 clones, approximately 89% seen once. The source was peripheral blood, collected on day 0 of AZD1222 vaccination. Every receptor here comes from an adult in good health.

The chain joins TRBV6-5 to TRBJ2-5; TRBD2 agrees at 7 bases. V was pared by 11 bases and J by 7 bases, with 16 bases of the junction left unmatched. The CDR3 is 14 residues long. Per the germline V gene, CDR1 is MNHEY and CDR2 is SVGAGI. This chain's CDR3 is CARPREGPGATQYF. Here the CDR3 DNA reads TGTGCCCGACCCAGGGAGGGCCCCGGGGCGACCCAGTACTTC.

The chain couples TRBV11-2 to TRBJ2-1; maybe TRBD2 (6 bases). Germline assignment: CDR1 SGHAT and CDR2 FQNNGV. The CDR3 runs to 18 residues. V dropped 2 bases and J dropped 0 bases, with 17 bases sitting between them. In DNA form, the CDR3 reads TGTGCCAGCAGCTTACGTTCGAAAAGGCGGGACTCCTACAATGAGCAGTTCTTC. It codes for CASSLRSKRRDSYNEQFF. Variable domain in full (rest from reference TRBV11-2 and TRBJ2-1): EAGVAQSPRYKIIEKRQSVAFWCNPISGHATLYWYQQILGQGPKLLIQFQNNGVVDDSQLPKDRFSAERLKGVDSTLKIQPAKLEDSAVYLCASSLRSKRRDSYNEQFFGPGTRLTVL.

The V and J genes are TRBV10-3 and TRBJ1-1; the D is unclear. V was shortened by 0 bases and J by 2 bases, with 22 bases between the two germline ends. The germline V gene encodes CDR1 ENHRY and CDR2 SYGVKD. There are 19 residues in the CDR3. CDR3 loop: CAISESTWLINGSNTEAFF. The DNA for the CDR3 is TGTGCCATCAGTGAGTCGACTTGGCTGATCAATGGGAGTAACACTGAAGCTTTCTTT.

This sequence joins TRBV6-5 and TRBJ1-2, with 7 bases that match TRBD1. J gave up 4 bases and V 2 bases, and 1 base lay outside the gene matches. Germline V gives CDR1 MNHEY, CDR2 SVGAGI. The CDR3 runs to 13 residues. CDR3 sequence reads: CASSYRQGYGYTF. For the CDR3, the DNA is TGTGCCAGCAGTTACCGACAGGGCTATGGCTACACCTTC.

V usage is TRBV14 and J usage is TRBJ2-3; D not certain. The length of the CDR3 is 16 residues. CDR1 is SGHDN, CDR2 FVKESK, per germline. With 0 bases removed from V and 3 bases from J, the gap between germline ends came to 13 bases. CDR3 coding DNA: TGTGCCAGCAGCCAAGATTGGGTGGCTGGTACAGATACGCAGTATTTT. Its protein is CASSQDWVAGTDTQYF. Using reference TRBV14 and TRBJ2-3 for the parts outside the CDR3, the full variable domain is EAGVTQFPSHSVIEKGQTVTLRCDPISGHDNLYWYRRVMGKEIKFLLHFVKESKQDESGMPNNRFLAERTGGTYSTLKVQPAELEDSGVYFCASSQDWVAGTDTQYFGPGTRLTVL.

The rearrangement links TRBV4-1 to TRBJ2-3; D might be TRBD1 or TRBD2, each matching 5 bases. The length of the CDR3 is 16 residues. V gave up 1 base and J gave up 5 bases, with 16 bases separating them. Germline V gives CDR1 MGHRA, CDR2 YSYEKL. CDR3 nucleotides: TGCGCCAGCAGCCAAGTGGCGAGGGCAGGGAAAGATACGCAGTATTTT. Amino acid sequence: CASSQVARAGKDTQYF.

V and J are TRBV11-2 and TRBJ1-3; 10 positions match TRBD1. V was clipped by 3 bases and J by 5 bases; unmatched bases: 10. This CDR3 has 17 residues. Germline lookup yields CDR1 SGHAT and CDR2 FQNNGV. The CDR3 loop reads CASSFSSGTGERNTIYF. In nucleotides, the CDR3 is TGTGCCAGCAGCTTTTCATCCGGGACAGGGGAACGAAACACCATATATTTT.

The J gene is TRBJ2-1, the V gene TRBV6-6; no clear D. There are 13 residues in the CDR3. CDR1 and CDR2 from the germline V gene are MNHNY and SVGAGI (reference sequence). Trimming left V 2 bases short and J 10 bases short, with 12 bases between. The DNA of the CDR3 is TGTGCCAGCAGTTACGTCGTAGTACTAGAGCAGTTCTTC. Translated, it gives CASSYVVVLEQFF.

The CDR3 loop reads CASSLGSNQPQHF. The CDR3 bases are TGTGCCAGCAGTTTAGGGAGCAATCAGCCCCAGCATTTT. V gene TRBV27 combines with J gene TRBJ1-5; no clear D. CDR1 MNHEY and CDR2 SMNVEV come from the germline V gene (reference sequence). The CDR3 loop spans 13 amino acids. Trimming pared 2 bases from V and 1 base from J, leaving 3 bases between.

This chain uses TRBV2 with TRBJ1-1; TRBD1 matches 7 bases. This CDR3 is 14 amino acids long. Per germline, CDR1 SNHLY and CDR2 FYNNEI. Trimming at V came to 5 bases and at J to 4 bases, leaving 7 bases not matched to a gene. CDR3 coding DNA: TGTGCCAGCAGTAACCAGGGGGGGGCCACTGAAGCTTTCTTT. Translated: CASSNQGGATEAFF. The full variable domain, with the rest looked up from reference TRBV2 and TRBJ1-1, is EPEVTQTPSHQVTQMGQEVILRCVPISNHLYFYWYRQILGQKVEFLVSFYNNEISEKSEIFDDQFSVERPDGSNFTLKIRSTKLEDSAMYFCASSNQGGATEAFFGQGTRLTVV.

The chain uses TRBV24-1 and TRBJ2-7; D unresolved. The CDR3 spans 14 residues. The V gene lost 5 bases and the J gene lost 4 bases, with 14 bases spanning the gap. Germline CDR1 KGHDR, CDR2 SFDVKD. This CDR3 reads CATSVGGNRYEQYF. The DNA for the CDR3 is TGTGCCACCAGTGTAGGTGGGAATAGATACGAGCAGTACTTC.

V is TRBV7-8 and J is TRBJ2-7; D is perhaps TRBD2 (6 bases). Germline lookup yields CDR1 SGHVS and CDR2 FQNEAQ. Trimming shortened V by 1 base and J by 3 bases, and 10 bases separated the two germline ends. This CDR3 spans 14 amino acids. The DNA for the CDR3 is TGTGCCAGCAGCTTAGTGGCGGGGAACTACGAGCAGTACTTC. Residues: CASSLVAGNYEQYF.

This clone has a single count. This rearrangement joins TRBV5-1 to TRBJ1-2, with no clear D. The CDR3 has 17 residues. V lost 0 bases and J 0 bases, leaving 15 bases between the germline ends. Germline V gives CDR1 SGHRS, CDR2 YFSETQ. The chain's CDR3 is CASSLAGVSSPNYGYTF. CDR3 in DNA: TGCGCCAGCAGCTTGGCCGGGGTCAGCTCGCCTAACTATGGCTACACCTTC.

The rearrangement joins TRBV2 to TRBJ1-5; 8 nucleotides align to TRBD1. The CDR3 is 15 amino acids. The germline CDR1 and CDR2 sequences are SNHLY and FYNNEI. V lost 7 bases and J lost 1; bases outside the gene matches: 6. The CDR3 reads CASIQDRASNQPQHF. CDR3 DNA sequence: TGTGCCAGCATTCAGGACAGGGCAAGCAATCAGCCCCAGCATTTT.

CDR3 protein: CASSQDFGFGGGQETQYF. The CDR3 nucleotides read TGTGCCAGCAGCCAAGATTTCGGGTTCGGCGGGGGGCAAGAGACCCAGTACTTC. This sequence joins TRBV14 and TRBJ2-5; 8 positions agree with TRBD2. Germline CDR1 is SGHDN and CDR2 is FVKESK. The trim removed 0 bases at V and 2 bases at J, leaving 11 bases unmatched. This CDR3 has 18 amino acids.

V is TRBV2 and J is TRBJ1-3; D not certain. V gave up 2 bases and J gave up 0 bases, with 5 bases separating them. This CDR3 contains 14 residues. Germline CDR1 and CDR2: SNHLY and FYNNEI. Here the CDR3 DNA reads TGTGCCAGCAGTGAAACGATCTCTGGAAACACCATATATTTT. Its protein is CASSETISGNTIYF.

This chain links TRBV9 with TRBJ2-3, with D uncertain. Germline V gene sequence: CDR1 SGDLS, CDR2 YYNGEE. V was pared by 3 bases and J by 0 bases, with 5 bases between. This CDR3 is built from 13 residues. The CDR3 here is CASSDTSTDTQYF. The CDR3 DNA reads as TGTGCCAGCAGCGACACTAGCACAGATACGCAGTATTTT.

This chain links TRBV6-6 with TRBJ1-3; no reliable D call. Germline loops: CDR1 MNHNY, CDR2 SVGAGI (reference sequence). The CDR3 has 16 residues. V gave up 6 bases and J gave up 0 bases, with 15 bases separating them. In DNA form, the CDR3 reads TGTGCCAGCAGGACCGGTCGGCCTTCCTCTGGAAACACCATATATTTT. Amino acids: CASRTGRPSSGNTIYF.

This chain joins TRBV27 and TRBJ1-4; possibly TRBD1 for D (6 bases). V dropped 7 bases and J dropped 10 bases, with 13 bases sitting between them. The length of the CDR3 is 12 residues. CDR1 and CDR2 (germline): MNHEY, SMNVEV (reference sequence). CDR3: CASTDQTGKLFF. The CDR3 nucleotides read TGTGCCAGCACTGACCAGACAGGAAAACTGTTTTTT. The variable domain in full, completed from reference TRBV27 and TRBJ1-4, reads EAQVTQNPRYLITVTGKKLTVTCSQNMNHEYMSWYRQDPGLGLRQIYYSMNVEVTDKGDVPEGYKVSRKEKRNFPLILESPSPNQTSLYFCASTDQTGKLFFGSGTQLSVL.

The chain carries TRBV11-3 and TRBJ1-1; 9 nucleotides agree with TRBD1. CDR3 length: 15 residues. Trimming at V came to 3 bases and at J to 6 bases, leaving 8 bases not matched to a gene. Germline loops: CDR1 SGHNT, CDR2 YENEEA. The CDR3: CASSFNRGQDSEAFF. CDR3 sequence (DNA): TGTGCCAGCAGCTTTAACAGGGGGCAGGACTCTGAAGCTTTCTTT. The full variable domain, rest sourced from reference TRBV11-3 and TRBJ1-1, is EAGVVQSPRYKIIEKKQPVAFWCNPISGHNTLYWYLQNLGQGPELLIRYENEEAVDDSQLPKDRFSAERLKGVDSTLKIQPAELGDSAVYLCASSFNRGQDSEAFFGQGTRLTVV.

This clone was counted a single time. This chain uses TRBV7-9 with TRBJ2-5, with TRBD2 as a possible D gene (7 bases). This CDR3 comprises 15 residues. Germline CDR1 reads SEHNR; CDR2 reads FQNEAQ (reference sequence). V was trimmed by 0 bases and J by 5 bases, leaving 13 bases between them. CDR3 in DNA: TGTGCCAGCAGCTTAGCGGGGGGGCTAGGCGAGACCCAGTACTTC. It encodes CASSLAGGLGETQYF.

The chain carries TRBV7-2 and TRBJ1-4, with TRBD1 as a possible D gene (6 bases). CDR1 and CDR2 (germline): SGHTA, FQGNSA. V was cut by 6 bases and J by 1 base, with 12 bases left in between. This CDR3 contains 15 residues. The CDR3 is CASSSRGRTNEKLFF. The CDR3 DNA follows: TGTGCCAGCAGTAGCAGGGGTAGAACTAATGAAAAACTGTTTTTT.

This clone appeared a single time. This rearrangement joins TRBV27 to TRBJ2-3; D unclear. CDR1 is MNHEY, CDR2 SMNVEV, per germline (reference sequence). This CDR3 contains 10 residues. Trimming took off 10 bases at V and 5 bases at J, with 7 bases between the two ends. The CDR3 loop reads CAIGEDTQYF. CDR3 DNA sequence: TGTGCCATTGGGGAAGATACGCAGTATTTT.

CDR3 sequence: CASSSVAKETQYF. CDR3 in DNA: TGTGCCAGCAGTTCGGTGGCTAAAGAGACCCAGTACTTC. The V and J genes are TRBV12-3 or TRBV12-4 and TRBJ2-5; D call uncertain. This CDR3 contains 13 residues. Trimming took off 4 bases at V and 3 bases at J, with 9 bases between the two ends.

The chain joins TRBV5-1 to TRBJ1-5, with TRBD1 as a possible D gene (6 bases). The CDR3 runs to 17 residues. V lost 4 bases and J 2 bases, leaving 19 bases between the germline ends. Germline V gene data show CDR1 as SGHRS and CDR2 as YFSETQ. The CDR3 nucleotides read TGCGCCAGCAGCCCCGCCCCAGGGGTCGGGGGCAATCAGCCCCAGCATTTT. Translation gives CASSPAPGVGGNQPQHF.

V and J are TRBV30 and TRBJ1-1; 11 bases align to TRBD1. V lost 5 bases to trimming and J lost 5 bases; unmatched junction nucleotides: 7. The V gene's germline CDR1 is GTSNPN and CDR2 SVGIG (reference sequence). CDR3 length: 14 residues. In DNA, the CDR3 is TGTGCCTGGCGCCGGGACAGGGGGAGAACTGAAGCTTTCTTT. Translating it yields CAWRRDRGRTEAFF. Combining the CDR3 with reference TRBV30 and TRBJ1-1 gives the whole variable domain SQTIHQWPATLVQPVGSPLSLECTVEGTSNPNLYWYRQAAGRGLQLLFYSVGIGQISSEVPQNLSASRPQDRQFILSSKKLLLSDSGFYLCAWRRDRGRTEAFFGQGTRLTVV.

J is TRBJ1-3 and V is TRBV9; D gene ambiguous. The CDR3 has 13 residues. The germline V gene has CDR1 SGDLS and CDR2 YYNGEE. The germline V and J ends were trimmed by 6 bases and 4 bases, with 11 bases remaining between them. CDR3 amino acids: CASTSPPGNTIYF. For the CDR3, the DNA is TGTGCCAGCACCTCCCCCCCGGGAAACACCATATATTTT. The full variable domain, completed using reference TRBV9 and TRBJ1-3, is DSGVTQTPKHLITATGQRVTLRCSPRSGDLSVYWYQQSLDQGLQFLIQYYNGEERAKGNILERFSAQQFPDLHSELNLSSLELGDSALYFCASTSPPGNTIYFGEGSWLTVV.

This rearrangement joins TRBV12-3 or TRBV12-4 to TRBJ1-1; 7 bases fit TRBD1. CDR3 length equals 13 residues. V lost 6 bases and J lost 6; bases outside the gene matches: 7. The CDR3 loop is CASSTGVSPEAFF. The CDR3 bases are TGTGCCAGCAGCACAGGGGTGAGCCCTGAAGCTTTCTTT.